This T cell receptor (beta chain) derives from a study of T cell responses to AZD1222 COVID-19 vaccine. Note on this clone: What it binds is not known.

Libraries were prepared by immunoSEQ multiplex PCR; TCRdb keeps only in-frame clonotypes and omits some of them. The top ten clones hold approximately 3.4% of a sample with approximately 200,000 clones, roughly nine tenths of them seen once. Overall study results and limits: Reports say nearly half of spike-specific TCRs go after unmutated variant regions.

V lost 3 bases and J 5 bases, leaving 28 bases between the germline ends. The CDR3 runs to 19 residues. In germline, CDR1 is SGHRS, CDR2 YFSETQ. The chain combines TRBV5-1 with TRBJ2-3, with D maybe TRBD2 (6 bases). This material consisted of peripheral blood, taken 28 days after the second AZD1222 dose. The TCR comes from an adult who received the AZD1222 COVID-19 vaccine. CDR3 nucleotides: TGCGCCAGCAGCTCGGGGCGCAAGGGTTCCCAGCGGGCTAGAGATACGCAGTATTTT. This encodes CASSSGRKGSQRARDTQYF.